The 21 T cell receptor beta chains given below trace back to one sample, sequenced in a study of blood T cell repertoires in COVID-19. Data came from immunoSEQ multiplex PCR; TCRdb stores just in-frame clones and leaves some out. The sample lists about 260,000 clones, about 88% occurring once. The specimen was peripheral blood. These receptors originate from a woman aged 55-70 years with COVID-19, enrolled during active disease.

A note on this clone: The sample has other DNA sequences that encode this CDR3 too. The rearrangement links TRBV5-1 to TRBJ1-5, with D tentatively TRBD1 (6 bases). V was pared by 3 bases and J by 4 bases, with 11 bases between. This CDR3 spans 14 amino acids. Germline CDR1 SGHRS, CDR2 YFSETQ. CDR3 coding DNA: TGCGCCAGCAGCTCGGGACAACCGAATCAGCCCCAGCATTTT. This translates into CASSSGQPNQPQHF.

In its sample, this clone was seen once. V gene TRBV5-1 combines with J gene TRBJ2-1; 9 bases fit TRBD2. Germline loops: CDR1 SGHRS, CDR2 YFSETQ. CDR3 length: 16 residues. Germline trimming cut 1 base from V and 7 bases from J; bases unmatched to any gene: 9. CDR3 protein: CASSLRGASGENEQFF. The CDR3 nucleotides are TGCGCCAGCAGCTTGAGAGGGGCTAGCGGGGAGAATGAGCAGTTCTTC.

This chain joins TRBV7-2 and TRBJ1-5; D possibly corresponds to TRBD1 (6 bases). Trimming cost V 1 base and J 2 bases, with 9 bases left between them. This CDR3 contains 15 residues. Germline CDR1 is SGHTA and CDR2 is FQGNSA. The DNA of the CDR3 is TGTGCCAGCAGCTTAGGGGGGGGCGGCAATCAGCCCCAGCATTTT. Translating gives CASSLGGGGNQPQHF.

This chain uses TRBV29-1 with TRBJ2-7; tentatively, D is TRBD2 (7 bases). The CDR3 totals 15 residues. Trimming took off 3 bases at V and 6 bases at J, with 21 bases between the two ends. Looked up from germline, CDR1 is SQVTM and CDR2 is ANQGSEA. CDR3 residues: CSVELKGSGEGEQYF. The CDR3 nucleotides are TGCAGCGTTGAGTTGAAAGGGTCAGGGGAGGGCGAGCAGTACTTC.

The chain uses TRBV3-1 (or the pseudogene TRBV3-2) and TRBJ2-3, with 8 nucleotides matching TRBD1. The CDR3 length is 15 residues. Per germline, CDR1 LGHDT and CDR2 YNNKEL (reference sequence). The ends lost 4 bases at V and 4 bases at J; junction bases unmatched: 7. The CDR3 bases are TGTGCCAGCAGCCCCGACAGGGGTGTCCCAGATACGCAGTATTTT. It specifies CASSPDRGVPDTQYF.

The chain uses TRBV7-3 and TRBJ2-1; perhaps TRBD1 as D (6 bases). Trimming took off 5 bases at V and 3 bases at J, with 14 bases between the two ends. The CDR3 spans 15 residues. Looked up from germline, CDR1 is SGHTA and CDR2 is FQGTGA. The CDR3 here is CASSLNRAGYNEQFF. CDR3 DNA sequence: TGTGCCAGCAGCCTAAACAGGGCCGGCTACAATGAGCAGTTCTTC. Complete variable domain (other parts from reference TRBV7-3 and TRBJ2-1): GAGVSQTPSNKVTEKGKYVELRCDPISGHTALYWYRQSLGQGPEFLIYFQGTGAADDSGLPNDRFFAVRPEGSVSTLKIQRTERGDSAVYLCASSLNRAGYNEQFFGPGTRLTVL.

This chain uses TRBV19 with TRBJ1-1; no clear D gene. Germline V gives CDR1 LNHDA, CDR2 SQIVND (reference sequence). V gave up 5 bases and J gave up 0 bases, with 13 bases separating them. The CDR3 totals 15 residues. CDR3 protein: CASSVKQQLNTEAFF. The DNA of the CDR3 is TGTGCCAGTAGTGTTAAACAGCAGCTGAACACTGAAGCTTTCTTT.

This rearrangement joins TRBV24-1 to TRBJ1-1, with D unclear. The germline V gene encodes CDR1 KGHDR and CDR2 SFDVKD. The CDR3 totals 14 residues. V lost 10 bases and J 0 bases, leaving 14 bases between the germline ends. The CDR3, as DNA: TGTGCCACGCGTGGCGGGGTAATGAACACTGAAGCTTTCTTT. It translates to CATRGGVMNTEAFF.

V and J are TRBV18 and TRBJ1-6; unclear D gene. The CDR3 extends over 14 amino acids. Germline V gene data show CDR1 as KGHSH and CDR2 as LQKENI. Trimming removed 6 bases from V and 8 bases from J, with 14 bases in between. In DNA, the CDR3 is TGTGCCAGCTCCGGGAGAGAATTGGATTCACCCCTCCACTTT. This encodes CASSGRELDSPLHF.

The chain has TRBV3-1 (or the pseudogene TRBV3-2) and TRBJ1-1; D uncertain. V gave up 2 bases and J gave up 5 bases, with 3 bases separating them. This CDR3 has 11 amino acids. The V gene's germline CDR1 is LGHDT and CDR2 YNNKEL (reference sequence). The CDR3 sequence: CASSQLTEAFF. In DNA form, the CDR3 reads TGTGCCAGCAGCCAACTTACTGAAGCTTTCTTT.

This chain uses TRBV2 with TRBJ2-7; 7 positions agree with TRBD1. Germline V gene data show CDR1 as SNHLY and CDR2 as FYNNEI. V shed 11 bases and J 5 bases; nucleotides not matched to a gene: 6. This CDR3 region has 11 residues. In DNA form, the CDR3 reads TGTGCCGAGGACAGGCCCCACGAGCAGTACTTC. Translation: CAEDRPHEQYF.

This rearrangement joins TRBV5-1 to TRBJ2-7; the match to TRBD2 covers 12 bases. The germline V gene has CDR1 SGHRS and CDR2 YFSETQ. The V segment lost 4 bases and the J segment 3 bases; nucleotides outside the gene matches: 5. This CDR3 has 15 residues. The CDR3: CASSPRTSGNYEQYF. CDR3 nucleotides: TGCGCCAGCAGCCCCCGGACTAGCGGGAACTACGAGCAGTACTTC.

CDR3 DNA: TGTGCCAGCAGCTTGGAGCAGGGGGCGGAAAAAAACACTGAAGCTTTCTTT. This encodes CASSLEQGAEKNTEAFF. The chain employs TRBV5-4 and TRBJ1-1; 8 bases are a match to TRBD1. The germline V gene has CDR1 SGHNT and CDR2 YYREEE (reference sequence). Trimming cost V 0 bases and J 2 bases; bases outside gene matches: 9. The CDR3 covers 17 residues.

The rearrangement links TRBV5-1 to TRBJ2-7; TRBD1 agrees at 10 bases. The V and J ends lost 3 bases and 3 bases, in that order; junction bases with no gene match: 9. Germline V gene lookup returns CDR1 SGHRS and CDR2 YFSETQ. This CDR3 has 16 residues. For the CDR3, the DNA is TGCGCCAGCAGCTCCCCGGACAGGGGGGGAAGCTACGAGCAGTACTTC. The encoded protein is CASSSPDRGGSYEQYF.

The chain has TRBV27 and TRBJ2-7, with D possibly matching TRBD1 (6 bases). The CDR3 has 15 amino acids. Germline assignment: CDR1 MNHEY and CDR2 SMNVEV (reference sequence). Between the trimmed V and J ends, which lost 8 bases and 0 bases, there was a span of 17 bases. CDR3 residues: CASADPPGVSYEQYF. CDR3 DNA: TGTGCCAGCGCGGACCCACCAGGGGTCTCCTACGAGCAGTACTTC.

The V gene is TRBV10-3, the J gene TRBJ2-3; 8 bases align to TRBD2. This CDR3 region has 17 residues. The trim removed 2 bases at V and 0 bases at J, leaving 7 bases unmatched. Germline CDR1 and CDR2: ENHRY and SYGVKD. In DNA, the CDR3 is TGTGCCATCAGTGAGAGGGCTAGCGGGCGGAGCACAGATACGCAGTATTTT. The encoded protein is CAISERASGRSTDTQYF.

The CDR3: CASSLDGLQMNTEAFF. DNA of the CDR3: TGTGCCAGCAGCTTGGATGGGCTACAGATGAACACTGAAGCTTTCTTT. V gene TRBV5-4 combines with J gene TRBJ1-1; D is unclear. Trimming left V 0 bases short and J 0 bases short, with 12 bases between. This CDR3 region has 16 residues. Germline assignment: CDR1 SGHNT and CDR2 YYREEE (reference sequence).

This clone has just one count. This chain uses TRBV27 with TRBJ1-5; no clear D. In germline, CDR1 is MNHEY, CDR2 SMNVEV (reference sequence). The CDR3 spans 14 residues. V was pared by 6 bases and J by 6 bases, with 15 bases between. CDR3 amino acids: CASRDGPRGQPQHF. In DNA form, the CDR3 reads TGTGCCAGCAGGGATGGACCGCGGGGTCAGCCCCAGCATTTT.

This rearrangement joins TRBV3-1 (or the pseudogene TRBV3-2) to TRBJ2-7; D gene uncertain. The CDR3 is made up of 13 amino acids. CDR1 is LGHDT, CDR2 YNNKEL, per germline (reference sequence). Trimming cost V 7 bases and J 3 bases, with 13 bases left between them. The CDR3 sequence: CASTLKRLYEQYF. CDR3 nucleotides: TGTGCCAGCACCCTCAAGAGGCTCTACGAGCAGTACTTC.

In DNA, the CDR3 is TGTGCCAGCAGCGTAGGATTAGCGGGATCAGATACGCAGTATTTT. Its translation is CASSVGLAGSDTQYF. The J gene is TRBJ2-3, the V gene TRBV9; the match to TRBD2 covers 8 bases. There are 15 residues in the CDR3. Looked up from germline, CDR1 is SGDLS and CDR2 is YYNGEE. J gave up 4 bases and V 0 bases, and 4 bases lay outside the gene matches.

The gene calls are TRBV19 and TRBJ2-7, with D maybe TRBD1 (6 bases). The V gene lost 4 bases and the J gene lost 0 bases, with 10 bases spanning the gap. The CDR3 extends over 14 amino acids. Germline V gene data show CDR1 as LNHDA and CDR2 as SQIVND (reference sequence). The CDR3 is CASSSDRSSYEQYF. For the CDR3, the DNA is TGTGCCAGTAGTAGTGACAGGTCCTCCTACGAGCAGTACTTC.